This T cell receptor beta chain comes out of a study of Ad26.COV2.S vaccination and SARS-CoV-2 variants. General study findings and limits: Vaccinees and placebo recipients showed similar non-spike TCR breadth.

This clone was seen more than once but under ten times. What it binds is not known. The protocol was immunoSEQ multiplex PCR, while the TCRdb copy is restricted to in-frame clones and leaves out a portion. The sample comprises some 290,000 clones, around four fifths of which are singletons, and approximately 2.2% rests with the top ten. Germline loops: CDR1 SGHDN, CDR2 FVKESK. Trimming took off 4 bases at V and 6 bases at J, with 5 bases between the two ends. CDR3 size: 11 residues. As for treatment: approximately 18 received Ad26.COV2.S at low or high dose, single or two shots; about 5 received placebo; per-sample allocation not given. The study sampled participants on day 63 after the first vaccine or placebo injection. What was given as vaccine was an Ad26 vector encoding Wuhan-strain SARS-CoV-2 spike.

This material consisted of peripheral blood, taken in a trial of Ad26.COV2.S vaccine versus placebo. This TCR was recovered from a person between 18 and 60 years old who received the Ad26.COV2.S COVID-19 vaccine or a placebo. V and J are TRBV14 and TRBJ2-3, with D unclear. CDR3 coding DNA: TGTGCCAGCAGCCTAAGGGATACGCAGTATTTT. This translates into CASSLRDTQYF.